The clone carrying this T cell receptor (beta chain) was seen a few times. The antigen remains undetermined. The authors prepared the TCRbeta library with unique molecular identifiers. MiXCR, run by TCRdb on the PCR reads, gives a single entry per CDR3 protein. The sample records more than 400,000 distinct CDR3 sequences, 43% being singletons. The CDR3 has 12 amino acids. Unmatched junction bases numbered 3, after V lost 7 bases and J lost 5 bases. Germline CDR1 reads DFQATT; CDR2 reads SNEGSKA (reference sequence). The sample belongs to a study of T-cell reconstitution after alpha-beta-depleted transplantation in children. Study results and caveats: The authors attributed T-cell counts and diversity one year after transplant mostly to newly produced T cells. About two months after transplant, alpha-beta T cells reportedly came from several hundred expanded graft clones. Some patients showed high day-60 TCRbeta diversity, which derived from surviving recipient T cells and thymic progenitors.

Here the sequenced sample was PBMCs, taken before TCRalphabeta/CD19-depleted stem cell transplant. This clonotype originated in a girl aged 2-10 years with aplastic anemia, due to receive a stem cell transplant. This chain joins TRBV20-1 and TRBJ2-5; 11 bases agree with TRBD2. CDR3: CSVSGRGETQYF. The CDR3 DNA is TGCAGTGTTAGCGGGAGGGGGGAGACCCAGTACTTC.